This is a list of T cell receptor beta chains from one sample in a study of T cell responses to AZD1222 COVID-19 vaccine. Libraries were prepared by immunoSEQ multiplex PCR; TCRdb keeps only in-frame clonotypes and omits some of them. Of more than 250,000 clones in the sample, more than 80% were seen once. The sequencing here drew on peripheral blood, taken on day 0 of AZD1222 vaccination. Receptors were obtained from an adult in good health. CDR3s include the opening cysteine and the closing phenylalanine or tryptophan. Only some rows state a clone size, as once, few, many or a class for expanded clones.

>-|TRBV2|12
CASSERAPEAFF
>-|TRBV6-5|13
CASTSPGQDKAFF
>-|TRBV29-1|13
CSVEGVGGYGYTF
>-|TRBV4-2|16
CASSQDRSGGQEKLFF
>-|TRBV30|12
CAWSTVKGSQHF
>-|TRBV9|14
CASSVGSLGNTIYF
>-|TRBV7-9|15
CASSLEGGANEKLFF
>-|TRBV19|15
CASRTTLNSNQPQHF
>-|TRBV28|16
CASSDQGGRINQPQHF
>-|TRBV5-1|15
CASSPRTGAGEKLFF
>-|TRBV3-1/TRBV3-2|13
CASSHPRREEAFF
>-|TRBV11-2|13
CASSLATIGEQYF
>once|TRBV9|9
CASSVGLNF
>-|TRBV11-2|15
CASSPNQDPTYEQYF
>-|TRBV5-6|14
CASSPAWGTGELFF
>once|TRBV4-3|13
CASSPATYGGYTF
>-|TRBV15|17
CATSRVRGQEAYNEQFF
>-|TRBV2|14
CASSNRGTGKVAFF
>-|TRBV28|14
CATRTVGINQPQHF
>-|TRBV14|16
CASSQLRTSNLNEQFF
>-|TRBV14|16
CASSQDWPGGGNEQFF
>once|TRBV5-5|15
CASSLGPGVGSPLHF
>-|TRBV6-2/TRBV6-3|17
CASSARTASGREVEQYF
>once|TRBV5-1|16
CASSFYGTGHIGELFF
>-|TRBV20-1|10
CSATGPEAFF
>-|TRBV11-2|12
CASSLGTYGYTF
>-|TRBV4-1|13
CASSQGTGVGYTF
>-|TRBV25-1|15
CASSSIYRDEDEQYF
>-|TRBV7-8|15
CASSPRTGGDGELFF
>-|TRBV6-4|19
CARATQEHDSGSSRDTQYF
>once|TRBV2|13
CASWRAGSTEAFF
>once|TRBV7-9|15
CASSFRGPTGTEAFF
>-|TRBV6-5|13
CASTTGYRQPQHF
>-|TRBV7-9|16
CASSIRTSGGADTQYF
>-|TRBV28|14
CASRLGRWATEAFF
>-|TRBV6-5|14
CASTPQGAGNTIYF
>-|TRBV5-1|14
CASSHSGSSNEQFF
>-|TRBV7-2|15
CASAPSGQGLYEQYF